Reported below is one T cell receptor beta chain. The sample belongs to a study of blood T cell repertoires in COVID-19. Study information: The study drew acute and convalescent COVID-19 samples from the United States, Italy and Spain. The analysed material was cDNA or gDNA that came from T cells, B-cell-depleted T cells, or PBMCs.

Source study methods: Amplification of reference gene primers was used by the study to estimate nucleated cell counts. Assay: immunoSEQ multiplex PCR; the TCRdb copy retains only in-frame clones and omits some. V and J calls and clone size are copied from that table; D and trimming were computed from the DNA. The sample includes 200,000 to 250,000 clones, around 85% of them seen just once. The source material was peripheral blood. The source is a woman in her sixties with active or convalescent COVID-19.

The CDR3 sequence is CASSLVGGQGMNTEAFF. The CDR3 DNA reads as TGCGCCAGCAGCTTGGTGGGGGGACAGGGCATGAACACTGAAGCTTTCTTT. The V call is TRBV5-1, the J call TRBJ1-1, with 9 bases that match TRBD1. Per the germline V gene, CDR1 is SGHRS and CDR2 is YFSETQ. Unmatched junction bases numbered 6, after V lost 0 bases and J lost 0 bases. The CDR3 has 17 amino acids.